This section outlines one TCR beta chain sequence together with its context. The antigen is not known. This entry comes from a study of long-term antiretroviral therapy in people with HIV. Two or more post-ART PBMC samples, plus at least one pre-ART sample, were available for each donor. Assay version v3.0 of immunoSEQ was used, and it was run at survey level. The table came from immunoSEQ multiplex PCR; TCRdb's copy has only in-frame clones and leaves some out. The sample consists of 25,000 to 30,000 clones, over 75% of them appearing once. CDR1 MGHDK and CDR2 SYGVNS come from the germline V gene. V was shortened by 2 bases and J by 2 bases, with 7 bases between the two germline ends. The CDR3 is 13 amino acids. Regarding the study as a whole: Relative to transplant donor controls, diversity remained lower despite increasing after ART. Repertoire dominance by clones expanded before ART was seen at all time points.

This sequence originates from a man between 40 and 49 years old with HIV. The rearrangement joins TRBV25-1 to TRBJ2-7; the D gene could be TRBD1 or TRBD2 (5 bases each). The material sequenced was unsorted PBMCs, taken 3 years after starting antiretroviral therapy. The CDR3 reads CASSEGTTYEQYF. The DNA of the CDR3 is TGTGCCAGCAGTGAAGGGACCACCTACGAGCAGTACTTC.